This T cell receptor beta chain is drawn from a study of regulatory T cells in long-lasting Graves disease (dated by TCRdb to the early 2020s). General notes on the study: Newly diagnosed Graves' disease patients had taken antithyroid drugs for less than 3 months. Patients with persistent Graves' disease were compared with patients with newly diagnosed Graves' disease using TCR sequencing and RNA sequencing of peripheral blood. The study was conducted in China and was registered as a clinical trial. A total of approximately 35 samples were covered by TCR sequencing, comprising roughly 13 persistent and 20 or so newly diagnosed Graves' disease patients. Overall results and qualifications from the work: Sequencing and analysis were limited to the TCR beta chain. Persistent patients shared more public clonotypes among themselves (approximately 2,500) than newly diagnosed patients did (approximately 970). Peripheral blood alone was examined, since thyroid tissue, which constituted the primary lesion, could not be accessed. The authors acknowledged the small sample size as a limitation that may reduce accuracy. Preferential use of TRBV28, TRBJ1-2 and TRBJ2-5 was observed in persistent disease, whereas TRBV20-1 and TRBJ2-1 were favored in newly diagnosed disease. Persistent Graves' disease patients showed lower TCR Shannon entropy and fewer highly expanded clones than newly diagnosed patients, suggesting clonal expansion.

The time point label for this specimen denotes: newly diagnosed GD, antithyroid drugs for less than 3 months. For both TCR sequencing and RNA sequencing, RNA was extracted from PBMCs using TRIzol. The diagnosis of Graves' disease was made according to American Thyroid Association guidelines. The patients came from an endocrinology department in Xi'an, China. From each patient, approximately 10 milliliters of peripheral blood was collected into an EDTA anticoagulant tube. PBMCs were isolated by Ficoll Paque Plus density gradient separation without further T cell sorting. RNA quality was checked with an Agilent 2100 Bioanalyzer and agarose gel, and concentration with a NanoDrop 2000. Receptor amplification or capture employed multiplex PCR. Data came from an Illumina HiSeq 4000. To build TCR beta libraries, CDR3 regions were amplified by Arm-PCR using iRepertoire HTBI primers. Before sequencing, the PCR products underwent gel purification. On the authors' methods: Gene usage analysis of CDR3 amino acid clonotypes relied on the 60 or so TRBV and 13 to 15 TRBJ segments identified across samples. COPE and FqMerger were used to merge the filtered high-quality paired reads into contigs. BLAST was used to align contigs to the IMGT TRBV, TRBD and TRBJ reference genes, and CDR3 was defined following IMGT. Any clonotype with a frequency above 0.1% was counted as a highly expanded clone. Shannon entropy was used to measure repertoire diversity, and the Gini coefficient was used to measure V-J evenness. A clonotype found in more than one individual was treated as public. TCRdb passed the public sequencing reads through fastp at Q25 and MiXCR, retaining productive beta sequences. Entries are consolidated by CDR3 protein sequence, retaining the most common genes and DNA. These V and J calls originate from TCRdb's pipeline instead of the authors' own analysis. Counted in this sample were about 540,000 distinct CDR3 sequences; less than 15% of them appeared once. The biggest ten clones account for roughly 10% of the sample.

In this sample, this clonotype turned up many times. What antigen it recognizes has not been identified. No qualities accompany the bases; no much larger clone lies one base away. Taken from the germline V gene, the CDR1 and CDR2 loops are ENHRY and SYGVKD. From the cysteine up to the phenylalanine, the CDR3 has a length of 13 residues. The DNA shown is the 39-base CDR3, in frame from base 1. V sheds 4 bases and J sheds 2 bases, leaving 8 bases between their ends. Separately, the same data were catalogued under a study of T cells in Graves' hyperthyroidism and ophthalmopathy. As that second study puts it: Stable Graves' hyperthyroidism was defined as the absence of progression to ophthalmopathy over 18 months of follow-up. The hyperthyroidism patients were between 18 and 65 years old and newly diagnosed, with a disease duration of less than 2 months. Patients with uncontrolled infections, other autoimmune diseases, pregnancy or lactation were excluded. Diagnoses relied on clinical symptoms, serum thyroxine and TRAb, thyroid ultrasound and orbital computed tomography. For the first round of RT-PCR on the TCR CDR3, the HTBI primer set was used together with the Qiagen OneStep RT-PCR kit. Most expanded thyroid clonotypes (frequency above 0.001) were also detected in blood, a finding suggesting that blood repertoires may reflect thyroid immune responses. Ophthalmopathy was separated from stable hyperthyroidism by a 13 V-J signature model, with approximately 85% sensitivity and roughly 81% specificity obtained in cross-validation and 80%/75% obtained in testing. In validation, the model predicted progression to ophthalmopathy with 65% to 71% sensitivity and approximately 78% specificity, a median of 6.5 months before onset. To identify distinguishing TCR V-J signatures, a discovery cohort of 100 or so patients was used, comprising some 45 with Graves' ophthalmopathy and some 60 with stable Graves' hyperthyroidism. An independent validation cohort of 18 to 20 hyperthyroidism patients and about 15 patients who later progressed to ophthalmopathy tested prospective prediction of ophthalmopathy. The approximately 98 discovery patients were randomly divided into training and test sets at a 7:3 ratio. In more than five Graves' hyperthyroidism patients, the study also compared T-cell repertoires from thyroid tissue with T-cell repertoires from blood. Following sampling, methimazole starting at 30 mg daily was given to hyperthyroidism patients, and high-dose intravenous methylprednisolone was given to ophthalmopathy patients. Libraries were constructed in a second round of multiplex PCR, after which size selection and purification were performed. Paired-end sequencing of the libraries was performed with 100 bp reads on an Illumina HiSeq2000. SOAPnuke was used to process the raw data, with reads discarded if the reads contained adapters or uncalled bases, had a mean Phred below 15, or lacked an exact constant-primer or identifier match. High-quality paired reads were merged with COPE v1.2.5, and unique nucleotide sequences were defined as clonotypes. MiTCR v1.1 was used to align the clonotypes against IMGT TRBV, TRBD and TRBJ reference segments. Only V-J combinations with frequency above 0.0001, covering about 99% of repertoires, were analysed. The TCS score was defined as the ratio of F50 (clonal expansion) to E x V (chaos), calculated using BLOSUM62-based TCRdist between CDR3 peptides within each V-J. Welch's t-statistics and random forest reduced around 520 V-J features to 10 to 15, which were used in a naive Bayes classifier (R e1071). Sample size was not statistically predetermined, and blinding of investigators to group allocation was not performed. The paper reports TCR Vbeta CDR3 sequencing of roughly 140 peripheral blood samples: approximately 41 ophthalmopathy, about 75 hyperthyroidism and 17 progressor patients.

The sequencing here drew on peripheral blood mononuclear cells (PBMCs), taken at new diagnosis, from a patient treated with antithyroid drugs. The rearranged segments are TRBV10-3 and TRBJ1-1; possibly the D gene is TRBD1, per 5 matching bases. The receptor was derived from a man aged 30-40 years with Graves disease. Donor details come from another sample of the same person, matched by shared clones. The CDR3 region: CAISGQPNTEAFF. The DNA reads TGTGCCATCAGTGGACAGCCAAACACTGAAGCTTTCTTT.